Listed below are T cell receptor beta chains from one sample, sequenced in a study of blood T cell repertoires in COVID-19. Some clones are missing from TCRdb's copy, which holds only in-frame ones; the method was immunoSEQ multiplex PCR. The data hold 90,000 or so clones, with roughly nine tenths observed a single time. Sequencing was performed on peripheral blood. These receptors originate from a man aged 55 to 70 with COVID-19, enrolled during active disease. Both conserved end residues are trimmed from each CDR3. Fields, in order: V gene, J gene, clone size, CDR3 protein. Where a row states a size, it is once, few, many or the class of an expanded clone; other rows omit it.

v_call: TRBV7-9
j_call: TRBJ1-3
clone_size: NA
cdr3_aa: ASRLARAGNTIY

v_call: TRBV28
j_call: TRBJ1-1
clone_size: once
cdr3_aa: ASSLNSGGTEAF

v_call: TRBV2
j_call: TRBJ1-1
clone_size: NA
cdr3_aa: ASSEGGVRGQGEAF

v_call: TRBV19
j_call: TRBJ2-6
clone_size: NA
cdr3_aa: ASMGHSGANVLT

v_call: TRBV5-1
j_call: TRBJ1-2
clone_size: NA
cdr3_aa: ASSLTQGNNYGYT

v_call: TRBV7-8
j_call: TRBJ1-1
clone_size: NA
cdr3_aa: ASSPGQGNTEAF

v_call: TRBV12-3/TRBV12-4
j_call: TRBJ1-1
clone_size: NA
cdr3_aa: ASSEDSNTEAF

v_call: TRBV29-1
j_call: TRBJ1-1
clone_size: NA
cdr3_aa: SVPGQGETEAF

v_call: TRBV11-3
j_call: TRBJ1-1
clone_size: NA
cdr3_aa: ASSFKWNTEAF

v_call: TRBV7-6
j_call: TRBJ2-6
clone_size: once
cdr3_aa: ASSLNHDSGANVLT

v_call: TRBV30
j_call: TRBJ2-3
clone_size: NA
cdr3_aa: AWSRSGSTDTQY

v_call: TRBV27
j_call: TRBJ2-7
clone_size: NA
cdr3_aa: ASGLGRYEQY

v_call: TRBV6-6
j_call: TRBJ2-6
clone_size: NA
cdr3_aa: ASSYSGGGANVLT

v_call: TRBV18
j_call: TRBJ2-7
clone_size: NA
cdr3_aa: ASSPEVAGAYEQY

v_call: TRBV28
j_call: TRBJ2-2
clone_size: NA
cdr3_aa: ASSLYGSGENTGELF

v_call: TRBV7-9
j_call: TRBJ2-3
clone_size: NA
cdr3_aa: ASSFGGPDTQY

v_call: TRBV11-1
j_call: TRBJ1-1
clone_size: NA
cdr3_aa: ASSPDTESTEAF

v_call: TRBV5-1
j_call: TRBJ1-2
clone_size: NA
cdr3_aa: ASSPGQGAGYGYT

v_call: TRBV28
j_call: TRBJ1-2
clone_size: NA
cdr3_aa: ASSFNLQGTNYGYT

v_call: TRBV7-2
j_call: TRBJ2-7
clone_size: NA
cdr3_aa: ASSSSGLAGGPSYEQY

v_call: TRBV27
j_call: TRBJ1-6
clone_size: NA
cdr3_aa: ASSFVGSSYNSPLH

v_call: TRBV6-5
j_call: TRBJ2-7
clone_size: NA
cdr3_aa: ASSRTSGAAYEQY

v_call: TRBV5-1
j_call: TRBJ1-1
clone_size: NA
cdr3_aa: ASSFAENTEAF

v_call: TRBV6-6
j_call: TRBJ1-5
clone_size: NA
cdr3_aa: ASTTGFNQPQH

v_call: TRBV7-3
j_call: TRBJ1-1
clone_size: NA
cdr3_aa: ASSFTGLNTEAF

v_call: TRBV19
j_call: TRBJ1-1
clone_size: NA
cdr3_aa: ASTAGSGNTEAF

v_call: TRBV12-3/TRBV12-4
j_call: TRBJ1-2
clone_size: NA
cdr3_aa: ASSSTAQGGYT

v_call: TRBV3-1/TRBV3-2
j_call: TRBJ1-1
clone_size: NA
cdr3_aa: ASSQGGRGNTEAF

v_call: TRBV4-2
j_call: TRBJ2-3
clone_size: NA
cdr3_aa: ASSQESGGGPDTQY

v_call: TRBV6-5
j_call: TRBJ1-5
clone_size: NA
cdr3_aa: ASSGQLNQPQH

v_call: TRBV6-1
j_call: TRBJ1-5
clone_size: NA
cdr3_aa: ASSEGGVYSNQPQH

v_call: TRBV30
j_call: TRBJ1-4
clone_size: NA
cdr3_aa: AWTGTGDEKLF

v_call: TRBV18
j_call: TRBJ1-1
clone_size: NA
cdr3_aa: ASSPGRNTEAF

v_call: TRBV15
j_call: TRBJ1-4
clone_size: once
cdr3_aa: ATSARGGYTNEKLF

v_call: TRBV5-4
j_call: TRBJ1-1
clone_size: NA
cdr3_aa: ASSGGGDYNTEAF

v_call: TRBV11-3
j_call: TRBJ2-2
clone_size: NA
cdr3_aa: ASSIEGNTGELF

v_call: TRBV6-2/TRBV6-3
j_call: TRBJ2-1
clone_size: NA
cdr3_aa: ASSRPLGGRASEQF

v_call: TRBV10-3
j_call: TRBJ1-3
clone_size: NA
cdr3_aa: AIGQKDSNGNTIY

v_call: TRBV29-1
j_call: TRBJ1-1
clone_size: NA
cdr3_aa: SVEGRNTEAF

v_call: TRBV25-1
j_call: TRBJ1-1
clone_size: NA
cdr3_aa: ASRGSGTEAF

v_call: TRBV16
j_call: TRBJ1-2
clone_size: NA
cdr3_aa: ASSHDPSGQGAQGYT

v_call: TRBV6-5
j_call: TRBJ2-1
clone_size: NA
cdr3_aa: ASSRPGTGGGEQF

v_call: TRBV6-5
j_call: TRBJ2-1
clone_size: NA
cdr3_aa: AARAGDEQF

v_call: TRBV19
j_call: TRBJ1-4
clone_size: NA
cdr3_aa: ASSLGQGSTNEKLF

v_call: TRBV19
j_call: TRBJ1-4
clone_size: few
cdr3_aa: ASSVGTVATNEKLF

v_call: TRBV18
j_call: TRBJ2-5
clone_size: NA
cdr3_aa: ASSRQGARETQY

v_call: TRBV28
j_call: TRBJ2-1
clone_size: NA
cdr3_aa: ASSLSFSYNEQF

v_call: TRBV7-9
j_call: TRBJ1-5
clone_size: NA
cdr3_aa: ASSSAYNQPQH

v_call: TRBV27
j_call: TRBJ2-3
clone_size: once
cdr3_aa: ASSFQADGSGTDTQY

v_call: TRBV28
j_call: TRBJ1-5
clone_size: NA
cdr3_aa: ASSFVDIRGQPQH

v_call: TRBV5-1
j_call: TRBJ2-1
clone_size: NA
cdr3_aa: ASSLVPAGGENEQF

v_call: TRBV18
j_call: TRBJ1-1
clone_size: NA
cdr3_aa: ASSPLQGNTEAF

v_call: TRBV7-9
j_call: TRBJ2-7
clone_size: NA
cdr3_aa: ASTTGESYEQY

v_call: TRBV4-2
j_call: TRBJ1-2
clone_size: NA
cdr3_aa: ASSQAGTIYGYT

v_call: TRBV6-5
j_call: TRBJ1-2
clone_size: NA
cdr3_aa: ASSPQGQGYGYT

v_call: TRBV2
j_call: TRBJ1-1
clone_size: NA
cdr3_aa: ASSTGPNTEAF

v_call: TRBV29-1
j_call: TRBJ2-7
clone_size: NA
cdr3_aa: SVTVPEGSYEQY

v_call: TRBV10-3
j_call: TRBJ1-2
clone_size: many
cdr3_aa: ATRDTQIHGYT

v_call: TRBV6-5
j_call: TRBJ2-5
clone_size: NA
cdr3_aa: AAASGSQETQY

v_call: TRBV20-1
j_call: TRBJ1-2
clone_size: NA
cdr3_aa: SARGQEDYT